The 28 T cell receptor beta chains below were found in one sample sequenced in a study of CD8+CD57+ T cells in acquired aplastic anemia. The authors sequenced patients whose flow cytometry had shown CD8+CD57+ cell expansion. Using genomic DNA as the template, TCR beta VDJ and CDR3 profiling was carried out. TCRdb ran MiXCR on the reads and lists one entry per CDR3 protein. The sample records 130,000 or so distinct CDR3 sequences, 45% to 60% being singletons. Input material: sorted CD4+, CD8+, or CD8+CD57+ T cells (not recorded which) from PBMCs. Receptors originate from a human donor with aplastic anemia.

CDR3 region: CASSGTARETQYF. The CDR3, as DNA: TGTGCCAGCAGCGGGACAGCACGGGAGACCCAGTACTTC. The rearrangement links TRBV7-9 to TRBJ2-5; 7 bases line up with TRBD1. CDR1 is SEHNR and CDR2 is FQNEAQ in the germline V gene (reference sequence). The CDR3 length is 13 residues. V gave up 5 bases and J gave up 5 bases; unmatched junction bases: 5. The full variable domain, in which reference TRBV7-9 and TRBJ2-5 provide the parts outside the CDR3, is DTGVSQNPRHKITKRGQNVTFRCDPISEHNRLYWYRQTLGQGPEFLTYFQNEAQLEKSRLLSDRFSAERPKGSFSTLEIQRTEQGDSAMYLCASSGTARETQYFGPGTRLLVL.

Concerning this clonotype itself: Germline and junction disagree at one end, which may indicate a read error. The V gene is TRBV10-1, the J gene TRBJ1-3; D uncertain. In germline, CDR1 is WNHNN, CDR2 SYGVQD (reference sequence). CDR3 length: 15 residues. In DNA, the CDR3 is TGCGCCAGCAGCGAGTCGACATCCTCTGGAAACACCATATATTTT. Protein product: CASSESTSSGNTIYF.

V and J are TRBV7-9 and TRBJ2-1, with unresolved D. The length of the CDR3 is 13 residues. Germline values: CDR1 SEHNR, CDR2 FQNEAQ (reference sequence). Trimming left V 7 bases short and J 8 bases short, with 15 bases between. CDR3 in DNA: TGTGCCAGCAACCCCACCTTGCGATATGAGCAGTTCTTC. Its translation: CASNPTLRYEQFF.

A word on this clonotype: This sequence may be a read error, since a much larger clone differs from it by one base. The conserved closing phenylalanine or tryptophan is absent in this CDR3, likely reflecting a read error. The chain is built from TRBV12-3 or TRBV12-4 and TRBJ1-5; TRBD1 matches at 9 bases. The CDR3 loop spans 13 amino acids. The trim removed 5 bases at V and 12 bases at J, leaving 8 bases unmatched. CDR3 nucleotide sequence: TGTGCCAGCAGTCCCTTCGGGACAGGGAACCAGCATCTT. Amino acid sequence: CASSPFGTGNQHL.

This clonotype has a single count. This sequence may be a read error, since a much larger clone differs from it by one base. The V and J genes are TRBV6-1 and TRBJ1-1; D not certain. The ends were cut back, 10 bases at V and 4 bases at J, with 16 bases in the middle. The CDR3 sequence is 13 residues long. Germline assignment: CDR1 MNHNS and CDR2 SASEGT. CDR3 DNA: TGTGCCACCGGGGAAGCTTACGGCACTGAAGCTTTCTTT. Translated, it gives CATGEAYGTEAFF.

This chain uses TRBV6-1 with TRBJ1-6; a possible D gene is TRBD1 (5 bases). The CDR3 is 14 amino acids. V lost 3 bases, J lost 5 bases, and 8 bases lay in between. Germline lookup yields CDR1 MNHNS and CDR2 SASEGT. CDR3 amino acids: CASSEVTDNSPLHF. CDR3 DNA sequence: TGTGCCAGCAGTGAGGTGACAGATAATTCACCCCTCCACTTT.

The count of this clonotype is one. This chain connects TRBV10-3 to TRBJ1-4; D is possibly TRBD1 (5 bases). The germline gives CDR1 ENHRY, CDR2 SYGVKD. V lost 2 bases and J lost 4, with 11 bases in between. CDR3 length: 15 residues. In DNA form, the CDR3 reads TGTGCCATCAGTGAGGCCAGGGCGGGTAATGAAAAACTGTTTTTT. Residues: CAISEARAGNEKLFF.

The chain recombines TRBV24-1 with TRBJ2-7; D is possibly TRBD2 (6 bases). The CDR3 runs 16 residues. V gave up 2 bases and J gave up 6 bases, with 19 bases separating them. Germline V gene data show CDR1 as KGHDR and CDR2 as SFDVKD. Written as DNA, the CDR3 is TGTGCCACCAGTGATTGGGACTCGCTGCTGATAAGCGAGCAGTACTTC. Encoded protein: CATSDWDSLLISEQYF.

This clonotype showed up many times. In nucleotides, the CDR3 is TGTGCCAGCAGTGGACAGGCACTCGGCTACACCTTC. Translated, it gives CASSGQALGYTF. The V gene is TRBV12-3 or TRBV12-4, the J gene TRBJ1-2, with 7 bases lining up with TRBD1. This CDR3 has 12 residues. The J segment lost 8 bases and the V segment lost 5 bases, leaving 5 bases of the junction unmatched.

This clonotype has more than one count but fewer than ten. The gene calls are TRBV12-3 or TRBV12-4 and TRBJ2-2, with D perhaps TRBD1 (5 bases). The V gene lost 6 bases and the J gene lost 2 bases, with 10 bases spanning the gap. This CDR3 region has 14 residues. The CDR3 sequence: CASSFTGNTGELFF. The DNA for the CDR3 is TGTGCCAGCAGCTTTACAGGAAACACCGGGGAGCTGTTTTTT.

A remark on this clonotype: A much larger clone is a single base away; this may be a read error. The CDR3 DNA is TGTGCCAGCGGCTTGGGATGGGTGGCCCCAAACTACGAGCAGTACTTC. Its translation: CASGLGWVAPNYEQYF. The J gene is TRBJ2-7, the V gene TRBV5-5; no definite D call. The CDR3 is 16 amino acids. Germline V gene data show CDR1 as SGHKS and CDR2 as YYEKEE (reference sequence).

The rearrangement joins TRBV20-1 to TRBJ2-7, with a weak D call TRBD2 (6 bases). Per the germline V gene, CDR1 is DFQATT and CDR2 is SNEGSKA (reference sequence). The ends were cut back, 8 bases at V and 3 bases at J, with 20 bases in the middle. This CDR3 contains 14 residues. DNA for the CDR3: TGCAGTCTACATGGCGGGAAAAATCGCTACGAGCAGTACTTC. Amino acids: CSLHGGKNRYEQYF.

The chain joins TRBV2 to TRBJ2-1, with D perhaps TRBD1 (5 bases). Per germline, CDR1 SNHLY and CDR2 FYNNEI. V gave up 10 bases and J gave up 9 bases, with 19 bases separating them. CDR3 size: 13 residues. CDR3 bases: TGTGCCAACCCGACAGAGCTGAACACTGAGCAGTTCTTC. Protein product: CANPTELNTEQFF.

The chain is built from TRBV9 and TRBJ1-3; 7 positions agree with TRBD1. The CDR3 runs 15 residues. Germline CDR1 SGDLS, CDR2 YYNGEE. Unmatched junction bases numbered 4, after V lost 3 bases and J lost 1 base. CDR3 protein: CASSDGTASGNTIYF. The DNA of the CDR3 is TGTGCCAGCAGCGACGGGACAGCGTCTGGAAACACCATATATTTT.

The rearrangement joins TRBV19 to TRBJ2-7, with a weak D call TRBD1 (5 bases). The CDR3 loop spans 14 amino acids. Germline V lookup: CDR1 LNHDA, CDR2 SQIVND (reference sequence). V gave up 4 bases and J gave up 4 bases, with 14 bases separating them. The CDR3 sequence is CASSRADTLYEQYF. Written as DNA, the CDR3 is TGTGCCAGTAGTAGGGCGGACACCCTTTACGAGCAGTACTTC.

The J gene is TRBJ2-3, the V gene TRBV24-1, with D uncertain. Germline values: CDR1 KGHDR, CDR2 SFDVKD. Trimming cost V 4 bases and J 2 bases, with 9 bases left between them. This CDR3 is 14 amino acids long. The CDR3 sequence: CATSEVLYTDTQYF. The CDR3 coding sequence is TGTGCCACCAGTGAAGTCTTATACACAGATACGCAGTATTTT.

Worth noting for this clonotype: This may be a read error, as it is one base from a much larger clone. This CDR3 fails to terminate in the conserved phenylalanine or tryptophan, so it likely reflects a read error. The genes are TRBV12-3 or TRBV12-4 and TRBJ1-1; 8 bases line up with TRBD1. Germline trimming cut 6 bases from V and 3 bases from J; bases unmatched to any gene: 3. This CDR3 is 13 amino acids long. The CDR3 sequence is CASSTTGDTEAFS. The CDR3 DNA reads as TGTGCCAGCAGCACGACAGGGGACACTGAAGCTTTCTCT.

This clonotype showed up many times. This chain uses TRBV2 with TRBJ1-6, with TRBD1 as a possible D gene (6 bases). The CDR3 loop spans 19 amino acids. V lost 0 bases and J 0 bases, leaving 15 bases between the germline ends. Germline CDR1 SNHLY, CDR2 FYNNEI. The CDR3 DNA sequence: TGTGCCAGCAGTGAAGCGCAGGCGGAGGGGGGCTCCTATAATTCACCCCTCCACTTT. It specifies CASSEAQAEGGSYNSPLHF.

V and J are TRBV7-9 and TRBJ2-7, with D possibly being TRBD1 or TRBD2 (6 bases each). The CDR3 is 15 amino acids. V gave up 0 bases and J gave up 3 bases, with 12 bases separating them. Germline CDR1 is SEHNR and CDR2 is FQNEAQ (reference sequence). CDR3 residues: CASSLAQGGYYEQYF. Here the CDR3 DNA reads TGTGCCAGCAGCTTAGCACAGGGAGGATACTACGAGCAGTACTTC.

This chain links TRBV19 with TRBJ1-5; tentatively, D is TRBD1 (5 bases). The CDR3 is 14 residues long. CDR1 and CDR2 (germline): LNHDA, SQIVND (reference sequence). Trimming removed 3 bases from V and 6 bases from J, with 12 bases in between. The DNA for the CDR3 is TGTGCCAGTAGTATGGAGGGGCTCGGTCAGCCCCAGCATTTT. Protein product: CASSMEGLGQPQHF.

This clonotype has ten or more counts. V usage is TRBV24-1 and J usage is TRBJ2-1; D perhaps matches TRBD2 (7 bases). Trimming removed 4 bases at V and 7 bases at J, with 19 bases between. Germline V CDR1 and CDR2: KGHDR, SFDVKD. There are 16 residues in the CDR3. The CDR3 reads CATSDPGGGSRNEQFF. CDR3 nucleotides: TGTGCCACCAGTGACCCCGGGGGCGGGAGTAGAAATGAGCAGTTCTTC.

This chain uses TRBV20-1 with TRBJ1-1, with D uncertain. V lost 7 bases, J lost 4 bases, and 16 bases lay in between. This CDR3 is built from 13 residues. Germline V gene sequence: CDR1 DFQATT, CDR2 SNEGSKA (reference sequence). This CDR3 is CSVVLGGSTEAFF. The CDR3 DNA reads as TGCAGTGTCGTACTGGGCGGTAGCACTGAAGCTTTCTTT.

Details on this clonotype: Its ends do not fully match the called genes, so a read error is possible. This chain joins TRBV24-1 and TRBJ2-3; perhaps TRBD1 as D (5 bases). This CDR3 comprises 13 residues. Germline V CDR1 and CDR2: KGHDR, SFDVKD. CDR3 residues: CATRQSSTDTQYF. The CDR3 DNA sequence: TGTGCCACCCGACAGAGTAGCACGGATACGCAGTATTTT.

Only one count was recorded for this clonotype. J is TRBJ2-3 and V is TRBV12-3 or TRBV12-4; 16 bases fit TRBD2. V lost 0 bases to trimming and J lost 5 bases; unmatched junction nucleotides: 5. CDR3 length: 18 amino acids. As DNA, the CDR3 is TGTGCCAGCAGTTTAGCGATCGGGACTAGCGGGGGGGGAGATACGCAGTATTTT. Its translation is CASSLAIGTSGGGDTQYF.

The V and J genes are TRBV10-2 and TRBJ2-6; TRBD2 might be the D (6 bases). Looked up from germline, CDR1 is WSHSY and CDR2 is SAAADI. The V and J ends lost 6 bases and 2 bases respectively, with 8 bases between them. The CDR3 runs 14 residues. CDR3 sequence (DNA): TGCGCCAGCAGGGACTATACTGGGGCCAACGTCCTGACTTTC. Protein: CASRDYTGANVLTF.

V gene TRBV11-1 combines with J gene TRBJ2-7, with 9 positions matching TRBD1. Losses at the gene ends were 2 bases for V and 2 bases for J; bases not matched to a gene: 4. The CDR3 extends over 15 amino acids. The V gene's germline CDR1 is SGHAT and CDR2 FQDESV (reference sequence). The CDR3 region has the DNA TGTGCCAGCAGCTTAAGGGGGACAGGGACCTACGAGCAGTACTTC. Translated: CASSLRGTGTYEQYF.

The chain recombines TRBV7-9 with TRBJ1-2; no reliable D call. Looked up from germline, CDR1 is SEHNR and CDR2 is FQNEAQ (reference sequence). This CDR3 contains 13 residues. V was clipped by 6 bases and J by 2 bases, with 10 bases between them. This CDR3 reads CASRSLSNYGYTF. CDR3 DNA sequence: TGTGCCAGCAGGTCTCTTTCCAACTATGGCTACACCTTC.

Comment on this clonotype: A read error may be the cause here, since a much bigger clone is one base away. The V call is TRBV4-1, the J call TRBJ1-5; the match to TRBD1 covers 9 bases. Trimming took 0 bases from V and 11 from J; bases not matched to a gene: 5. Germline loops: CDR1 MGHRA, CDR2 YSYEKL. This CDR3 is built from 14 residues. The DNA for the CDR3 is TGCGCCAGCAGCCAAGAGACAGGGGGTTGGTCCCAGCATTTT. As protein: CASSQETGGWSQHF.